This note documents a single T cell receptor (beta chain) sequence. Its antigen is unknown. The source of the sample is a study of OX40 agonist ivuxolimab in advanced cancers. Turning to the study itself: At just under 85% male, the cohort had a mean age of 60 years, ranging from 23 to 79. Study-level results: CD4+ and CD8+ blood T cells expanded clonally by week 6 at 0.1 to 3.0 mg/kg.

This CDR3 has 17 amino acids. CDR1 SGHVT and CDR2 SQSDAQ come from the germline V gene. After removal of 1 base from V and 5 bases from J, the junction contained 9 bases not matched to a gene. TCRdb's table, derived via immunoSEQ multiplex PCR, lists solely in-frame clones and lacks some. The table lists about 54,000 clones, 80% to 90% of them singletons. The clonotype comes from an adult with an advanced solid tumor such as melanoma, head and neck, liver or kidney cancer. The chain couples TRBV7-4 to TRBJ2-5; 11 nucleotides line up with TRBD2. The sample in question was CD4+ or CD8+ T cells sorted from blood, obtained in a trial of the OX40 agonist ivuxolimab. CDR3 sequence: CASSLEGWASGGETQYF. The CDR3 DNA reads TGTGCCAGCAGCTTAGAGGGTTGGGCTAGCGGGGGGGAGACCCAGTACTTC.